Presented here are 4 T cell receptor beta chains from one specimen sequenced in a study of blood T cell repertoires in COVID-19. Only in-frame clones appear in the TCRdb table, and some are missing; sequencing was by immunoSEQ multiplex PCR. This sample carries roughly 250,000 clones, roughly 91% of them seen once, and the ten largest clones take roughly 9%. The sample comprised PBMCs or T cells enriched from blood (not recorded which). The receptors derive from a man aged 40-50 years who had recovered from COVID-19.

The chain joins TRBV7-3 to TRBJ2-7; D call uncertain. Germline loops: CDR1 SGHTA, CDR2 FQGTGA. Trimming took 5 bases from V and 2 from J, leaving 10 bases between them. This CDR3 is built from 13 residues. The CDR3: CASSLTPTYEQYF. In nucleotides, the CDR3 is TGTGCCAGCAGCCTCACACCAACCTACGAGCAGTACTTC.

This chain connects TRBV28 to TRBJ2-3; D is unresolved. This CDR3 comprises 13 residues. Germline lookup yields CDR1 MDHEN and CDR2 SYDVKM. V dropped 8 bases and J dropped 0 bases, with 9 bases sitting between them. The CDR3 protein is CASLGSSTDTQYF. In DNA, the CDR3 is TGTGCCAGCCTGGGCAGTAGCACAGATACGCAGTATTTT.

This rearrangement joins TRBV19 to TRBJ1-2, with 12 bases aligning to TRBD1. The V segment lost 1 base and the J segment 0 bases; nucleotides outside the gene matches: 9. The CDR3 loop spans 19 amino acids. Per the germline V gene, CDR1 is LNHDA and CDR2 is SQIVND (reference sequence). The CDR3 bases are TGTGCCAGTAGTATAGTAGCCCCGGGACAGGGGGCTGCTAACTATGGCTACACCTTC. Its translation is CASSIVAPGQGAANYGYTF. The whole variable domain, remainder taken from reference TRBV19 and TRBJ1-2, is DGGITQSPKYLFRKEGQNVTLSCEQNLNHDAMYWYRQDPGQGLRLIYYSQIVNDFQKGDIAEGYSVSREKKESFPLTVTSAQKNPTAFYLCASSIVAPGQGAANYGYTFGSGTRLTVV.

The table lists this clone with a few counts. The chain's CDR3 is CASSLSGGGAYNEQFF. The CDR3 bases are TGCGCCAGCAGCTTGTCTGGCGGCGGAGCCTACAATGAGCAGTTCTTC. The rearrangement links TRBV5-1 to TRBJ2-1, with D uncertain. This CDR3 contains 16 residues. V lost 1 base, J lost 2 bases, and 13 bases lay in between. Germline CDR1 SGHRS, CDR2 YFSETQ.